Given below is one T cell receptor (beta chain) in context. The data were obtained in a study of T cell changes during pregnancy in multiple sclerosis. CDR1 is SGHNT and CDR2 is YYREEE in the germline V gene (reference sequence). The V and J ends lost 4 bases and 5 bases, in that order; junction bases with no gene match: 5. CDR3 length: 15 amino acids. Some clones are missing from TCRdb's copy, which holds only in-frame ones; the method was immunoSEQ multiplex PCR. This sample has 70,000 to 90,000 clones, with roughly nine tenths found just once. Sequencing was performed on PBMCs, taken in the first trimester of pregnancy. The chain links TRBV5-4 to TRBJ1-4; the match to TRBD1 covers 10 bases. This TCR derives from a female donor in good health, serving as a control in a pregnancy study. Some clones in this sample may be carry-over from other donors' samples. The CDR3 DNA is TGTGCCAGCAGCCGCGGGGACAGGGGAAATGAAAAACTGTTTTTT. Its translation is CASSRGDRGNEKLFF.